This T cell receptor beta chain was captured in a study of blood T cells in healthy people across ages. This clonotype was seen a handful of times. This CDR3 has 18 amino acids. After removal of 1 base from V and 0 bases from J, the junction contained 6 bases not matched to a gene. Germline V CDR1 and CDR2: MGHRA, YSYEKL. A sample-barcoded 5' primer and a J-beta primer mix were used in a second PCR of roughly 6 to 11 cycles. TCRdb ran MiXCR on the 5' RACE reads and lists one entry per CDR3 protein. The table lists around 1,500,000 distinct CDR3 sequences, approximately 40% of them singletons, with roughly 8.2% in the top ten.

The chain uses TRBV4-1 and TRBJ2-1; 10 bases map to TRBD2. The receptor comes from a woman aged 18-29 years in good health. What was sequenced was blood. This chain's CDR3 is CASSQGGLAESSYNEQFF. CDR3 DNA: TGCGCCAGCAGCCAAGGTGGACTAGCGGAGAGCTCCTACAATGAGCAGTTCTTC.